A single sample is the source of the 8 T cell receptor beta chains below, sequenced in a study of blood T cell repertoires in COVID-19. The table came from immunoSEQ multiplex PCR; TCRdb's copy has only in-frame clones and leaves some out. The sample includes around 70,000 clones, 80% to 90% of them seen just once. Material: peripheral blood. The origin of the receptors is a human donor in a cohort sampled during active COVID-19.

This clone has a single count. CDR3 sequence (DNA): TGTGCCAGCAGCGGCTTCGGGACAGGGGAAGAGACCCAGTACTTC. Amino acids: CASSGFGTGEETQYF. The chain combines TRBV11-2 with TRBJ2-5; TRBD1 matches 10 bases. Per the germline V gene, CDR1 is SGHAT and CDR2 is FQNNGV. Trimming at V came to 5 bases and at J to 3 bases, leaving 6 bases not matched to a gene. The CDR3 loop spans 15 amino acids.

The gene calls are TRBV4-1 and TRBJ2-5; weak D call: TRBD2 (6 bases). The CDR3 covers 15 residues. Trimming removed 1 base at V and 3 bases at J, with 12 bases between. Looked up from germline, CDR1 is MGHRA and CDR2 is YSYEKL. Here the CDR3 reads CASSQVGTGEETQYF. CDR3 coding DNA: TGCGCCAGCAGCCAAGTTGGGACGGGAGAAGAGACCCAGTACTTC.

V is TRBV2 and J is TRBJ2-7; TRBD2 might be the D (6 bases). The length of the CDR3 is 15 residues. V was shortened by 7 bases and J by 7 bases, with 23 bases between the two germline ends. The germline gives CDR1 SNHLY, CDR2 FYNNEI. CDR3 region: CASKASTGTPQEQYF. The CDR3 DNA reads TGTGCCAGCAAGGCTAGCACCGGGACTCCACAAGAGCAGTACTTC.

The rearrangement links TRBV6-5 to TRBJ2-5; possible D gene TRBD1, 5 bases. V was pared by 5 bases and J by 5 bases, with 9 bases between. This CDR3 spans 12 amino acids. Germline assignment: CDR1 MNHEY and CDR2 SVGAGI. DNA for the CDR3: TGTGCCAGCAGTCGAAACAGGGAGACCCAGTACTTC. Its protein is CASSRNRETQYF.

V is TRBV19 and J is TRBJ2-5; D not resolved. V was clipped by 9 bases and J by 2 bases, with 16 bases between them. This CDR3 is 14 amino acids long. Germline CDR1 is LNHDA and CDR2 is SQIVND (reference sequence). The CDR3 DNA reads as TGTGCCAGCCGGCTCCGGCAGGATCAAGAGACCCAGTACTTC. This sequence encodes CASRLRQDQETQYF.

The V call is TRBV10-3, the J call TRBJ2-3, with 16 bases matching TRBD2. The CDR3 contains 18 residues. Unmatched junction bases numbered 6, after V lost 0 bases and J lost 6 bases. The germline CDR1 and CDR2 sequences are ENHRY and SYGVKD. CDR3 sequence: CAISESPGLAGGSDTQYF. In DNA form, the CDR3 reads TGTGCCATCAGTGAGTCACCGGGACTAGCGGGGGGGTCGGATACGCAGTATTTT.

The chain has TRBV27 and TRBJ2-7, with a possible D match to TRBD2 (7 bases). The germline V and J ends were trimmed by 5 bases and 2 bases, with 25 bases remaining between them. The CDR3 consists of 18 residues. Looked up from germline, CDR1 is MNHEY and CDR2 is SMNVEV (reference sequence). The CDR3 spells CASSPGGGGPPYTYEQYF. The DNA for the CDR3 is TGTGCCAGCAGTCCCGGTGGGGGGGGCCCTCCATATACCTACGAGCAGTACTTC.

J is TRBJ1-1 and V is TRBV6-5; a weak D match, TRBD1 (5 bases). The CDR3 has 13 residues. Per germline, CDR1 MNHEY and CDR2 SVGAGI. The V and J ends lost 6 bases and 6 bases respectively, with 14 bases between them. CDR3 in DNA: TGTGCCAGCAGGCTGGGGGGTGGGGCTGAAGCTTTCTTT. Its protein product is CASRLGGGAEAFF.